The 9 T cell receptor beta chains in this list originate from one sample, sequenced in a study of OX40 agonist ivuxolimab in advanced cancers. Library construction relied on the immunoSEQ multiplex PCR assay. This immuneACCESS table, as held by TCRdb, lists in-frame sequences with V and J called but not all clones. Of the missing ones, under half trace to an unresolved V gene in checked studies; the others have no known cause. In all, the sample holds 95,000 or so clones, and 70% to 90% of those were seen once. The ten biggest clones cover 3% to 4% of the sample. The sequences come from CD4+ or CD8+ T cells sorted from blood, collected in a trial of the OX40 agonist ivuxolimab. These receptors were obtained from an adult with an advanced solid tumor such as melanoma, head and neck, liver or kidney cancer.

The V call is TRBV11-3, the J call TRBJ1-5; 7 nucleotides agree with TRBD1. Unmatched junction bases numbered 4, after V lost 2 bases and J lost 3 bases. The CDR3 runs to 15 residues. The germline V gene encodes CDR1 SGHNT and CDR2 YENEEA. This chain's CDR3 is CASSLRGPLNQPQHF. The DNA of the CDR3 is TGTGCCAGCAGCTTAAGGGGGCCCCTCAATCAGCCCCAGCATTTT.

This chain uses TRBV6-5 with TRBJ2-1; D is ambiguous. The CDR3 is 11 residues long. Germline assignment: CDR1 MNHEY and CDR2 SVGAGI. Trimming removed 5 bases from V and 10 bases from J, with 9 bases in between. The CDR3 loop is CASSPRREQFF. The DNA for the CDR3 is TGTGCCAGCAGTCCCCGCCGGGAGCAGTTCTTC.

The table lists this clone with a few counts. The CDR3 loop is CASNPGLANTGELFF. CDR3 nucleotide sequence: TGTGCCAGTAATCCGGGACTAGCTAACACCGGGGAGCTGTTTTTT. This chain links TRBV19 with TRBJ2-2; 9 bases are shared with TRBD2. Losses at the gene ends were 7 bases for V and 2 bases for J; bases not matched to a gene: 5. The CDR3 is made up of 15 amino acids. The V gene's germline CDR1 is LNHDA and CDR2 SQIVND (reference sequence).

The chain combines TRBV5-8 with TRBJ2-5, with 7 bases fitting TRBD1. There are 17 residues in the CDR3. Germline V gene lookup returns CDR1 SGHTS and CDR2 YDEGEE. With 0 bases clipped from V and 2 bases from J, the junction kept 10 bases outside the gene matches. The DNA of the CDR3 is TGTGCCAGCAGCTTGGCGGCCTGGGGGACAGCGCAAGAGACCCAGTACTTC. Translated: CASSLAAWGTAQETQYF. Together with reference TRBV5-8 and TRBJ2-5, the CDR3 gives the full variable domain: EAGVTQSPTHLIKTRGQQATLRCSPISGHTSVYWYQQALGLGLQFLLWYDEGEERNRGNFPPRFSGRQFPNYSSELNVNALELEDSALYLCASSLAAWGTAQETQYFGPGTRLLVL.

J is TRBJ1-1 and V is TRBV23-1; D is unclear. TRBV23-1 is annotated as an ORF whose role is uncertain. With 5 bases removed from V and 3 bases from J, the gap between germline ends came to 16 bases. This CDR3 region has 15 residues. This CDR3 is CASSEVHSGYTEAFF. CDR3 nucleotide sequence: TGCGCCAGCAGTGAAGTGCACTCCGGGTACACTGAAGCTTTCTTT.

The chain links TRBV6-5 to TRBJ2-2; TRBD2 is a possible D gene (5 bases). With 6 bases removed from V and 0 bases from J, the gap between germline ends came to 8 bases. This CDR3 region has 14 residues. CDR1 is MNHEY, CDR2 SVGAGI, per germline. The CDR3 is CASRRAANTGELFF. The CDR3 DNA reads TGTGCCAGCAGACGAGCGGCGAACACCGGGGAGCTGTTTTTT.

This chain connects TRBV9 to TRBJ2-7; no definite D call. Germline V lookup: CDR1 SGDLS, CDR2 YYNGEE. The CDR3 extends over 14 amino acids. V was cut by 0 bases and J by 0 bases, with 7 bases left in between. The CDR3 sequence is CASSVGSSSYEQYF. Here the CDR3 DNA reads TGTGCCAGCAGCGTAGGGTCCAGCTCCTACGAGCAGTACTTC.

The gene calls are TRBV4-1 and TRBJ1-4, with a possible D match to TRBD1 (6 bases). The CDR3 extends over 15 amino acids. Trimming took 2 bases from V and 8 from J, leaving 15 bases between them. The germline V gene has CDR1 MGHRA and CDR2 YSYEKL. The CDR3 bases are TGCGCCAGCAGCCAACTAAACAGGGCCCAGGAAAAACTGTTTTTT. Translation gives CASSQLNRAQEKLFF.

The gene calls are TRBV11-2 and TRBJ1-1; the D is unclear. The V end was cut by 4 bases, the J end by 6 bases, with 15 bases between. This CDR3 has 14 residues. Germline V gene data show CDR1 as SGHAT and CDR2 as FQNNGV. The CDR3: CASSYILGVSEAFF. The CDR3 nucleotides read TGTGCCAGCAGCTACATCCTAGGAGTGTCTGAAGCTTTCTTT.